The entry below describes one T cell receptor (beta chain). The antigen it binds to is not known. One base away there is no much larger clone; base qualities are not given. Receptor libraries were prepared by the immunoSEQ multiplex PCR assay. A mixture of 60 forward primers for TCR Vbeta segments and 13 reverse primers for TCR Jbeta segments was used in the multiplex PCR. The CDR3 region of rearranged TCR beta genes was amplified from genomic DNA with a multiplex PCR assay. The Illumina HiSeq System was used to sequence the amplified TCR beta libraries as 87-base-pair reads. The original methods were these. In a later analysis, around 80 million unique TCR beta chains were counted across the 650 to 700 repertoires, and about 9.9 million of these chains were shared by at least two donors. Raw reads were error-corrected and collapsed into unique sequences with a nearest-neighbor algorithm that merged closely related sequences to remove PCR and sequencing errors. To assign V, D and J gene segments, CDR3 sequences were aligned to IMGT reference sequences. Each retained sequence needed at least a six-nucleotide match to both a V gene segment and a J gene segment. Rearrangements were called productive when the CDR3 lacked stop codons and stayed in frame with V and J; all others were non-productive. CDR3 was defined by IMGT convention, running from the second conserved V-encoded cysteine to the conserved J-encoded phenylalanine. Sequences without an unambiguous match to a single V gene segment were excluded from the earlier analysis of 587 of the donors. An earlier analysis of a few hundred of the donors classified V segments as functional when productive rearrangements were above 56.7% and as segregating when the standard deviation between donors was above 5%. A statistical classification framework was developed to diagnose cytomegalovirus status using the catalog of TCR beta chain sequences. V and J gene assignment, in a later analysis, came from comparing TCR nucleotide sequences with IMGT/GENE-DB human TR gene sequences. A later analysis assigned CDR3 sequences and most-parsimonious VDJ recombination scenarios with the TCRdist pipeline. In a later analysis, each TCR beta chain was defined by its CDR3 amino acid sequence together with its V-gene family, and reads lacking a unique V-gene family were excluded. A later analysis removed roughly 590 highly shared, low-generation-probability nucleotide sequences to deal with suspected cross-contamination and a sequencing artifact. In a later analysis, a clonal expansion index was calculated for each public chain from normalized within-repertoire ranks of inferred template counts. In a later analysis, generation probabilities were computed using a VDJ recombination model fitted to out-of-frame rearrangements, and the results were checked against IGoR. In a later analysis, hypergeometric tests were used to score TCR-TCR, TCR-HLA and TCR-CMV co-occurrence, with a repertoire-size bias correction applied to TCR pairs. To estimate false discovery rates, a later analysis permuted the HLA or CMV assignments 20 times. In a later analysis, co-occurring TCRs were grouped using DBSCAN, with TCRdist sequence similarity added in when clustering inside HLA-allele-positive subsets. Co-occurrence clustering excluded repertoires with fewer than 30,000 or more than 120,000 public chains, plus five with anomalous nucleotide sharing. TCRdb limited this immuneACCESS table to in-frame rearrangements with V and J called. A share of clones is missing; checked studies link under half to unresolved V genes, and the rest is unexplained. Clone size and V and J calls were adopted from that table, with D and trimming inferred from the DNA. Within this sample are more than 70,000 clones, with 76% of them counted one time only. Of the sample, 3% to 3.5% falls within the top ten clones.

This entry is derived from a study of cytomegalovirus exposure and HLA in healthy donors (dated by TCRdb to 2016 to 2017). The study in broad terms: An earlier analysis of some 600 of the donors reported about 280 Gb of sequence data and 117 million unique TCR beta sequences obtained from some 200 million T cells. Roughly 300 gigabases of sequencing data and approximately 85 million unique TCR sequences were included in an early release covering about 700 HLA-typed donors. Among the roughly 400 genotyped donors, approximately 81% belonged to the genetic ancestry cluster associated with self-reported Caucasian donors. The study aimed to test whether signatures of past pathogen exposure could be identified by cataloging public T cell receptors. Using immunosequencing, the study profiled T cell repertoires from 666 subjects and related those repertoires to cytomegalovirus serostatus. Besides the first cohort of around 670 subjects, a separate validation cohort made up of 120 different subjects was used. The study combined high-throughput TCR immunosequencing, statistical association of individual TCRs with disease status, and machine learning to predict cytomegalovirus infection status. A later analysis re-analyzed previously published TCR beta repertoires from roughly 600 donors and added high-resolution HLA genotyping to study TCR occurrence patterns. Rather than drawing on any new phenotypic data, the later analysis identified candidate immune exposures from TCR beta sequences and the way those sequences occurred across donors. In an earlier analysis of 587 of the donors, high-throughput TCR beta sequencing was used to judge whether each TCR beta V gene segment behaved as functional or pseudogenic. Donor age, sex, ethnicity and CMV serostatus were compiled alongside the repertoire data. A later genetic analysis took genome-wide SNP genotypes for about 55% of the roughly 670 donors and used that subset as a discovery cohort. Every repertoire in the discovery cohort had been generated on one and the same sequencing platform. Class I and class II HLA loci were covered by the typing at four-digit resolution. Typing coverage differed by locus: A, B, C, DRB1 and DQB1 were typed in about 620-630 donors, DQA1 in 500 to 550, DPA1 in some 570, and DPB1 in roughly 470. Roughly 5 DR-DQ haplotypes were handled as single units for association and clustering, since linkage in the cohort was strong. On average, roughly 200,000 unique TCR beta nucleotide sequences were sequenced per donor among roughly 430 genotyped donors of the cohort, with roughly 18% of those sequences being non-productive.

Beyond this particular receptor, the publication reports: A later analysis reported that several top co-occurrence clusters appeared linked to parvovirus B19, influenza, CMV and Epstein-Barr virus. Cytomegalovirus status was reported to be diagnosed by the classifier with high specificity and sensitivity in both the original and validation cohorts. The study gave a list of more than 150 TCR beta chains associated with cytomegalovirus. This cohort had only TCR beta chains sequenced, and the lack of alpha or paired-chain data limited which features could be detected. Broadly in line with IMGT annotations, most TCR beta V segments showed up in productive rearrangements about 90% or about 30% of the time in an earlier analysis of 450 to 600 of the donors. A further reported finding was that TCR beta sequences accurately predicted the HLA-A and HLA-B alleles for most subjects in the first cohort. Assigning TCR associations to individual alleles was difficult when HLA alleles, especially DR and DQ, strongly co-occurred. The 87-base-pair reads could not distinguish some IMGT-functional V segments, including TRBV6-2 and TRBV6-3, so those segments were excluded. Sequencing depth was assumed to be roughly uniform across donors in the presence/absence analyses, though that assumption may not hold. Immune exposure information for the cohort was limited to CMV serostatus. V-gene and J-gene trimming of TCR beta chains was associated with a missense DCLRE1C variant in a later genetic analysis, and the association was replicated in an independent cohort. According to the authors, the approach could potentially be generalized to other disease states and immunological phenotypes. In a later analysis, TCR association rates were found to vary across HLA loci, with the most associated TCRs seen for DRB1 alleles and the fewest for HLA-C alleles. Correlated functional status among segregating V segments might reflect linkage disequilibrium, but an unknown experimental factor could not be ruled out. A cluster of highly shared sequence variants was judged likely to be a technical artifact of the sequencing pipeline. A later analysis found that HLA-associated TCR beta chains were more clonally expanded and had lower generation probabilities than equally common non-associated chains. Three of the identified cytomegalovirus-associated TCR beta chains were confirmed in vitro to be specific for cytomegalovirus antigens. A later analysis found that most CMV-associated TCR beta chains appeared HLA-restricted, with HLA associations seemingly driven largely by CMV exposure. Seventeen rarely observed V segments, including chromosome 9 orphons, were excluded from the earlier analysis of several hundred of the donors because counts were too low. A later genetic analysis reported fewer N-insertions in productive TCRs among donors in an Asian-associated ancestry cluster than the roughly 650-donor mean. Because some donors lacked HLA typing at each locus, the association tests relied only on the typed subset. Specific HLA alleles were associated with 15,000 to 20,000 TCR beta sequences at a false discovery rate of 0.05 in a later analysis. Across donors, most TCR sequences were observed very rarely, whereas some public TCRs were present in many individuals.

The junction shows trimming of 3 bases on V and 5 bases on J, plus 13 bases between the germline ends. The CDR1 and CDR2 encoded by the germline V gene are SQVTM and ANQGSEA. The CDR3 holds 13 amino acids from the cysteine to the phenylalanine. The kept DNA is CDR3 alone, 39 bases in frame from the first base. The cohort consisted of hundreds of healthy bone marrow donors. All cohort members were sampled while nominally healthy, although unrecorded immune exposures were likely present. The donor tested CMV seronegative, placing the donor among the 300 to 400 seronegative members of the cohort. Each donor provided a peripheral blood sample, and peripheral blood mononuclear cells were used for TCR beta sequencing. The Qiagen DNeasy Blood Extraction Kit was used to extract genomic DNA from the blood cell samples.

Material for sequencing was PBMCs. Here the chain combines TRBV29-1 and TRBJ1-2; TRBD1 could be the D gene, as 5 bases match. This TCR was recovered from a man aged 35 to 55 in good health and CMV-seronegative. Here is the DNA: TGCAGCGTTGATTTGACAGCCACGTATGGCTACACCTTC. The translation is CSVDLTATYGYTF.